The present TCR beta chain was sequenced within a study of cytomegalovirus exposure and HLA in healthy donors. Primers included in the PCR were 60 Vbeta and 13 Jbeta primers. Sequencing was performed with immunoSEQ multiplex PCR; in TCRdb, only in-frame clones are kept and a portion is missing. This repertoire shows about 180,000 clones, 77% found once; its top ten account for about 1.5%. The sequence was obtained from a man younger than 35 in good health and CMV-seronegative. Sequences were obtained from PBMCs.

The CDR3 DNA is TGTGCCTGGGGGACAGGGGCCGTCTATGGCTACACCTTC. It translates to CAWGTGAVYGYTF. V gene TRBV30 combines with J gene TRBJ1-2; the match to TRBD1 covers 10 bases. Germline CDR1 reads GTSNPN; CDR2 reads SVGIG (reference sequence). After removal of 5 bases from V and 4 bases from J, the junction contained 4 bases not matched to a gene. The CDR3 is made up of 13 amino acids.